Shown below are 14 T cell receptor beta chains from a single sample sequenced in a study of immune characterization of retroperitoneal liposarcoma (dated by TCRdb to the late 2010s). Library method: PCR. The instrument given in TCRdb is NextSeq 500. In TCRdb, the public reads were trimmed at Q25 with fastp and aligned with MiXCR, with productive beta chains retained. For every CDR3 protein sequence, its rows merge into one entry that carries the most common genes and DNA. In this sample the table shows approximately 9,700 distinct CDR3 sequences, around 30% of which occur a single time. The top ten clones comprise around 8.4% of the sample. Sequencing was done on a sample of tumor tissue. Receptors were obtained from a male donor with retroperitoneal liposarcoma.

The chain couples TRBV10-1 to TRBJ2-1; D gene uncertain. This CDR3 is 16 amino acids long. Germline CDR1 and CDR2: WNHNN and SYGVQD (reference sequence). The V end lost 0 bases, the J end lost 2 bases, and 11 bases lay between the germline ends. This chain's CDR3 is CASSESSDATYNEQFF. Here the CDR3 DNA reads TGCGCCAGCAGTGAGTCGTCGGACGCCACCTACAATGAGCAGTTCTTC.

In this sample, this clonotype turned up a few times. The V and J genes are TRBV6-6 and TRBJ2-1; 10 bases line up with TRBD2. In germline, CDR1 is MNHNY, CDR2 SVGAGI (reference sequence). J was trimmed by 10 bases and V by 0 bases; bases with no gene match: 9. The CDR3 is 16 residues long. The CDR3 DNA reads TGTGCCAGCAGTTACTCCCTAGCGGGAGATCGAGACGAGCAGTTCTTC. Encoded protein: CASSYSLAGDRDEQFF.

This clonotype was observed a few times. The chain is built from TRBV7-2 and TRBJ2-3; unclear D gene. Trimming cost V 8 bases and J 0 bases, with 9 bases left between them. CDR1 and CDR2 (germline): SGHTA, FQGNSA. The CDR3 runs 13 residues. CDR3 coding DNA: TGTGCCAGCGCATCCAGGAGCACAGATACGCAGTATTTT. As protein: CASASRSTDTQYF.

This clonotype was counted many times. This chain links TRBV27 with TRBJ2-2; D is possibly TRBD1 or TRBD2 (6 bases each). CDR1 and CDR2 from the germline V gene are MNHEY and SMNVEV (reference sequence). The CDR3 spans 14 residues. The V end was cut by 5 bases, the J end by 4 bases, with 11 bases between. The CDR3 DNA sequence: TGTGCCAGCAGTCTACAGGGAGGCACCGGGGAGCTGTTTTTT. It codes for CASSLQGGTGELFF.

The rearrangement joins TRBV6-1 to TRBJ2-3; D perhaps matches TRBD2 (5 bases). This CDR3 region has 16 residues. CDR1 and CDR2 from the germline V gene are MNHNS and SASEGT. Trimming left V 5 bases short and J 1 base short, with 16 bases between. Here the CDR3 reads CASSSLAEVRTDTQYF. The CDR3 nucleotides read TGTGCCAGCAGTTCCCTTGCGGAGGTCCGCACAGATACGCAGTATTTT.

Only one count was recorded for this clonotype. The chain links TRBV7-2 to TRBJ2-5; D is ambiguous. Germline V CDR1 and CDR2: SGHTA, FQGNSA. Trimming removed 0 bases from V and 5 bases from J, with 7 bases in between. CDR3 size: 13 residues. CDR3 coding DNA: TGTGCCAGCAGCTTAGCGGCTATGGAGACCCAGTACTTC. This encodes CASSLAAMETQYF. Combining the CDR3 with reference TRBV7-2 and TRBJ2-5 gives the whole variable domain GAGVSQSPSNKVTEKGKDVELRCDPISGHTALYWYRQSLGQGLEFLIYFQGNSAPDKSGLPSDRFSAERTGGSVSTLTIQRTQQEDSAVYLCASSLAAMETQYFGPGTRLLVL.

By sample fraction, this clonotype is medium-sized. This chain joins TRBV6-1 and TRBJ2-1, with D uncertain. The end of the DNA is better explained by TRBJ2-7, so the J call may be wrong. The CDR3 consists of 15 residues. CDR1 and CDR2 from the germline V gene are MNHNS and SASEGT. The CDR3 nucleotides are TGTGCCAGCAGTGAAATGGTAGGTGGGTTCTACGAGCAGTACTTC. Translating it yields CASSEMVGGFYEQYF.

Ten or more counts support this clonotype. The chain employs TRBV6-1 and TRBJ2-1; TRBD2 matches at 8 bases. Trimming cost V 4 bases and J 10 bases; bases outside gene matches: 12. The CDR3 covers 15 residues. Germline V gives CDR1 MNHNS, CDR2 SASEGT. The CDR3 nucleotides are TGTGCCAGCAGTGGAATAGCGGGACAACTCTACGAGCAGTTCTTC. This sequence encodes CASSGIAGQLYEQFF.

The rearrangement uses TRBV12-3 or TRBV12-4 and TRBJ2-2; TRBD1 might be the D (5 bases). Trimming removed 7 bases from V and 7 bases from J, with 13 bases in between. CDR3 length equals 13 residues. The CDR3 DNA is TGTGCCAGCACCCTCAGGGTAAACGGGGAGCTGTTTTTT. This codes for CASTLRVNGELFF.

This clonotype was recorded a few times. This rearrangement joins TRBV6-1 to TRBJ2-5; 11 bases agree with TRBD2. V gave up 5 bases and J gave up 5 bases; unmatched junction bases: 7. Germline V lookup: CDR1 MNHNS, CDR2 SASEGT. The CDR3 has 15 residues. CDR3 residues: CASSPTSGSVETQYF. As DNA, the CDR3 is TGTGCCAGCAGTCCCACTAGCGGGAGTGTTGAGACCCAGTACTTC.

This clonotype was picked up a small number of times. One end of the junction does not line up with germline, which may come from a read error. The V gene is TRBV7-6, the J gene TRBJ2-1; TRBD2 matches 10 bases. The J call may be incorrect, as the DNA end agrees better with TRBJ2-7. The germline V gene has CDR1 SGHVS and CDR2 FNYEAQ. CDR3 length equals 15 residues. For the CDR3, the DNA is TGTGCTAGCAGCCCTCTAGCGGGAGTAGACAATGAGCAGTACTTC. It is translated as CASSPLAGVDNEQYF.

Only a few counts were recorded for this clonotype. This chain uses TRBV12-3 or TRBV12-4 with TRBJ2-1; maybe TRBD1 (5 bases). The DNA end is a closer match to TRBJ2-7, so the J assignment may be wrong. The CDR3 sequence is 14 residues long. CDR3 bases: TGTGCCAGCAGTTTTTTTCAGGGTGGGAATGAGCAGTACTTC. Its protein product is CASSFFQGGNEQYF.

With respect to this clonotype: A much larger clone differs by one base, so this may be a read error. The conserved phenylalanine or tryptophan is not found at the CDR3 terminus, so this likely reflects a read error. The V and J genes are TRBV27 and TRBJ2-1; D possibly matches TRBD1 or TRBD2 (5 bases each). The J call is uncertain, as TRBJ2-7 better fits the DNA end. The germline V gene has CDR1 MNHEY and CDR2 SMNVEV (reference sequence). This CDR3 comprises 17 residues. The CDR3 nucleotides read TGTGCCAGCGGCAGGGACCTCCGGACCGCCAGTGACGATGAGCAGTACTCC. Translation gives CASGRDLRTASDDEQYS.

This rearrangement joins TRBV11-3 to TRBJ2-1; 11 nucleotides align to TRBD2. The end of the DNA aligns better with TRBJ2-7, so the J call may be wrong. The CDR3 has 15 amino acids. Germline V gene lookup returns CDR1 SGHNT and CDR2 YENEEA. CDR3 sequence (DNA): TGTGCCAGCAGCTTAGGTACTAGCGGGAGCAATGAGCAGTACTTC. It yields the protein CASSLGTSGSNEQYF.